The source of this T cell receptor beta chain is a study of neurological immune-mediated disorders. Trimming left V 3 bases short and J 3 bases short, with 6 bases between. Germline values: CDR1 MGHDK, CDR2 SYGVNS. The CDR3 loop spans 12 amino acids. In its sample, this clonotype was seen many times. TCRdb recomputed calls from the 5' RACE reads with MiXCR, one row per CDR3 protein. Counted here are 16,000 or so distinct CDR3 sequences, roughly 9% occurring once; the ten biggest clones make up more than 35%. The V call is TRBV25-1, the J call TRBJ2-7; D not resolved. The sequence came from a man aged 45-65 years in good health. Input material: CD8+ T cells from blood. CDR3 sequence: CASSDPIYEQYF. CDR3 nucleotides: TGTGCCAGCAGTGATCCTATCTACGAGCAGTACTTC.